This section outlines one TCR beta chain sequence together with its context. The antigen remains undetermined. The ends were cut back, 0 bases at V and 0 bases at J, with 12 bases in the middle. This CDR3 has 17 amino acids. Germline V gene data show CDR1 as MGHRA and CDR2 as YSYEKL. The data are from a study of cytomegalovirus exposure and HLA in healthy donors. Study-level results: It was confirmed in vitro that three of the CMV-associated chains were specific for CMV antigens. In presence/absence analyses, roughly uniform sequencing depth across donors was assumed. The classifier reportedly diagnosed cytomegalovirus status with high sensitivity and specificity.

Amplification used 60 Vbeta primers and 13 Jbeta primers. In the original workflow: Counted up in a later analysis, unique TCR beta chains came to about 80 million, with 9.5 million to 13 million shared. The table came from immunoSEQ multiplex PCR; TCRdb's copy has only in-frame clones and leaves some out. V and J calls and clone size are given by that table; D and trimming were obtained from the DNA. This sample carries 150,000 to 200,000 clones, approximately 84% of them seen once, and the ten largest clones take roughly 2.2%. The sequence was obtained from a man aged 18 to 29 in good health and CMV-seropositive. This chain links TRBV4-1 with TRBJ1-3; D not resolved. The sample was PBMCs. The CDR3: CASSQDRQVGSGNTIYF. The CDR3 nucleotides are TGCGCCAGCAGCCAAGATCGACAAGTCGGCTCTGGAAACACCATATATTTT.